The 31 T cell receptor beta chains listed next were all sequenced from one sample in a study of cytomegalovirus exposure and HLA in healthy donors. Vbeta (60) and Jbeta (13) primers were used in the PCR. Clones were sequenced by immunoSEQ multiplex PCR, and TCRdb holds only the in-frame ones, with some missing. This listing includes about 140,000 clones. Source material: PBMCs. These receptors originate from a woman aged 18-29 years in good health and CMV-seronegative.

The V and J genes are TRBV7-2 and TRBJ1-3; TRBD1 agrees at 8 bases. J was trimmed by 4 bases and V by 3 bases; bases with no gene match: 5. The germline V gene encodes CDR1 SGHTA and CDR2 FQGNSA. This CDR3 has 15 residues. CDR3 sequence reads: CASSFQGAVGNTIYF. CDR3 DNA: TGTGCCAGCAGCTTCCAGGGGGCTGTGGGAAACACCATATATTTT. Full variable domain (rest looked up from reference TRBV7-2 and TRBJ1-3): GAGVSQSPSNKVTEKGKDVELRCDPISGHTALYWYRQSLGQGLEFLIYFQGNSAPDKSGLPSDRFSAERTGGSVSTLTIQRTQQEDSAVYLCASSFQGAVGNTIYFGEGSWLTVV.

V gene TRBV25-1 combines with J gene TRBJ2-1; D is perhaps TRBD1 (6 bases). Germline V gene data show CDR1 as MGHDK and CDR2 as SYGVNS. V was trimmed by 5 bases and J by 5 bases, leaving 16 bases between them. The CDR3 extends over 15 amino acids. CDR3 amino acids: CASSKTPDRDNEQFF. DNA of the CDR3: TGTGCCAGCAGTAAGACCCCGGACAGAGACAATGAGCAGTTCTTC.

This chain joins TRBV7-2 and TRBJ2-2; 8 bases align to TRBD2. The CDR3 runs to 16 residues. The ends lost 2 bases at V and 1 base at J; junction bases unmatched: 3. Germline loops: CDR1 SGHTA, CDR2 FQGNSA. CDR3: CASSLQAGGNTGELFF. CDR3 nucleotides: TGTGCCAGCAGCTTACAGGCGGGGGGGAACACCGGGGAGCTGTTTTTT.

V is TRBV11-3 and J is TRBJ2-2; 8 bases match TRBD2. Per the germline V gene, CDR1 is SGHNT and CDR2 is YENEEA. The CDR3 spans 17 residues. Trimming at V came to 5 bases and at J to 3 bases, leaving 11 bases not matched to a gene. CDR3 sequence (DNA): TGTGCCAGCAGCCCCTTTGGTGGAGCGGGGGACACCGGGGAGCTGTTTTTT. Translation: CASSPFGGAGDTGELFF.

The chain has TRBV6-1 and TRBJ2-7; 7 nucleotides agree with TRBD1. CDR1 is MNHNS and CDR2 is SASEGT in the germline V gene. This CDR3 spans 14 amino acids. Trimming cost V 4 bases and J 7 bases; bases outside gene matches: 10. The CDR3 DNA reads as TGTGCCAGCAGTGCGGACAGGCCCCCGGGGGAGCAGTACGTC. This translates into CASSADRPPGEQYV.

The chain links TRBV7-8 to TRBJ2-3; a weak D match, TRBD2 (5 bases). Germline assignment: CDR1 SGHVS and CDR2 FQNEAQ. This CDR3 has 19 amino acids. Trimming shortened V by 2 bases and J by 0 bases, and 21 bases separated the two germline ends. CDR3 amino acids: CASSLRGRNRISSTDTQYF. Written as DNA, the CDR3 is TGTGCCAGCAGCTTACGAGGGCGAAACAGAATATCTAGCACAGATACGCAGTATTTT. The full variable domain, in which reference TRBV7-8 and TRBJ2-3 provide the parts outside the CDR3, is GAGVSQSPRYKVAKRGQDVALRCDPISGHVSLFWYQQALGQGPEFLTYFQNEAQLDKSGLPSDRFFAERPEGSVSTLKIQRTQQEDSAVYLCASSLRGRNRISSTDTQYFGPGTRLTVL.

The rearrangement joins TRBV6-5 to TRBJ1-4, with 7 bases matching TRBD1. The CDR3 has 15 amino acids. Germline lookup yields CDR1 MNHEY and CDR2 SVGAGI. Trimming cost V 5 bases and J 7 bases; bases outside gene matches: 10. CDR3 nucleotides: TGTGCCAGCAGTCCCCGACAGGGTTCGGGTGAAAAACTGTTTTTT. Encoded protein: CASSPRQGSGEKLFF.

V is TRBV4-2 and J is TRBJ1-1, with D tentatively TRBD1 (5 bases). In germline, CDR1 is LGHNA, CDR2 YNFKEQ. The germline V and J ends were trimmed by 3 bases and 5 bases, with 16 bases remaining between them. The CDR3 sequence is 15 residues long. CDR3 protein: CASSQGQAQDTEAFF. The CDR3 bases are TGTGCCAGCAGCCAGGGGCAAGCTCAGGATACTGAAGCTTTCTTT.

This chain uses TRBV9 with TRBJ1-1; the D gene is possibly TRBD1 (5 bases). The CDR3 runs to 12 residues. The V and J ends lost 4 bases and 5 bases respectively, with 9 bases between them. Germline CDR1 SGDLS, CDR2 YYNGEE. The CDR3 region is CASSMGGTEAFF. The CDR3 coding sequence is TGTGCCAGCAGCATGGGGGGGACTGAAGCTTTCTTT. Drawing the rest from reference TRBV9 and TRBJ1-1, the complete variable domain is DSGVTQTPKHLITATGQRVTLRCSPRSGDLSVYWYQQSLDQGLQFLIQYYNGEERAKGNILERFSAQQFPDLHSELNLSSLELGDSALYFCASSMGGTEAFFGQGTRLTVV.

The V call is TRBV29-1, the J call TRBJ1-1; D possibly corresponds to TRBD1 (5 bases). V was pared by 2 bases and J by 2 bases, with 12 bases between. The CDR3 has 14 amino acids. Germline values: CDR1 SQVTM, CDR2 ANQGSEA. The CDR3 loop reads CSVETRASNTEAFF. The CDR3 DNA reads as TGCAGCGTTGAAACCAGGGCAAGCAACACTGAAGCTTTCTTT.

For the CDR3, the DNA is TGTGCCAGTAGTATTGTTGAGGGGGACAATGAGCAGTTCTTC. Its protein product is CASSIVEGDNEQFF. V is TRBV19 and J is TRBJ2-1, with D possibly TRBD1 on 6 matching bases. The V end was cut by 3 bases, the J end by 5 bases, with 11 bases between. This CDR3 has 14 amino acids. CDR1 and CDR2 (germline): LNHDA, SQIVND (reference sequence). The whole variable domain, remainder taken from reference TRBV19 and TRBJ2-1, is DGGITQSPKYLFRKEGQNVTLSCEQNLNHDAMYWYRQDPGQGLRLIYYSQIVNDFQKGDIAEGYSVSREKKESFPLTVTSAQKNPTAFYLCASSIVEGDNEQFFGPGTRLTVL.

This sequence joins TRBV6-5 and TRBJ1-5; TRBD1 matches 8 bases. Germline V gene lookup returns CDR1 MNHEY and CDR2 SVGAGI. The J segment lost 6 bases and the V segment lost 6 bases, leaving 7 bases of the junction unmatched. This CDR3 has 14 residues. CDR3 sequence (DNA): TGTGCCAGCAGATCAGGGGGCGCGGGTCAGCCCCAGCATTTT. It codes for CASRSGGAGQPQHF.

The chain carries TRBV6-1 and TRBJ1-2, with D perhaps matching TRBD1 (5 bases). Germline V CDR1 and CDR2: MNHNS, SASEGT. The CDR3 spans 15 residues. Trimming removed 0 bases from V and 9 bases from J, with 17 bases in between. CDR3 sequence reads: CASSEAGTRLGSYTF. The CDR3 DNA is TGTGCCAGCAGTGAAGCCGGGACTCGCTTGGGGAGCTACACCTTC.

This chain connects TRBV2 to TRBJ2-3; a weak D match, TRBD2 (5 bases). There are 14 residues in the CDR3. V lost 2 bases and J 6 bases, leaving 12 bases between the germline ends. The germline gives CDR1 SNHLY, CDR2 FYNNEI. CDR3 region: CASSESLVADTQYF. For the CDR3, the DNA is TGTGCCAGCAGTGAATCGCTAGTAGCGGATACGCAGTATTTT. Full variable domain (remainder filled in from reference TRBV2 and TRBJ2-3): EPEVTQTPSHQVTQMGQEVILRCVPISNHLYFYWYRQILGQKVEFLVSFYNNEISEKSEIFDDQFSVERPDGSNFTLKIRSTKLEDSAMYFCASSESLVADTQYFGPGTRLTVL.

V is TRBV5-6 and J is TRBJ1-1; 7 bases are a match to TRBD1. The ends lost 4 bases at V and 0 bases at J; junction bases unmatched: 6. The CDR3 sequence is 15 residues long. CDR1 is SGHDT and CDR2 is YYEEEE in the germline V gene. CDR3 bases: TGTGCCAGCAGCCGGGACAGATCTATGAACACTGAAGCTTTCTTT. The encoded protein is CASSRDRSMNTEAFF.

The chain's CDR3 is CASRQQGTNQPQHF. As DNA, the CDR3 is TGTGCCAGCAGACAGCAGGGTACCAATCAGCCCCAGCATTTT. V usage is TRBV28 and J usage is TRBJ1-5; D might be TRBD1 (5 bases). This CDR3 has 14 residues. V was pared by 6 bases and J by 3 bases, with 12 bases between. Germline lookup yields CDR1 MDHEN and CDR2 SYDVKM.

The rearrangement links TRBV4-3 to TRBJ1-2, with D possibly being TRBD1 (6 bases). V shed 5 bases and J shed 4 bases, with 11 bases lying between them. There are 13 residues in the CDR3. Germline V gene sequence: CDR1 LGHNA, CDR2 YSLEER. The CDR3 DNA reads TGCGCCAGCAGCGGTCAAGGGGGCTATGGCTACACCTTC. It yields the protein CASSGQGGYGYTF.

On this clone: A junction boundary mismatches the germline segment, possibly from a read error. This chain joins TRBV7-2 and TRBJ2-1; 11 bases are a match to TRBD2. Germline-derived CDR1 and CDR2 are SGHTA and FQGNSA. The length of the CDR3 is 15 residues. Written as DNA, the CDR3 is TGTGCCAGCAGCTTGGGGACTAGCGGATACAGTGAGCAGTTCTTC. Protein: CASSLGTSGYSEQFF.

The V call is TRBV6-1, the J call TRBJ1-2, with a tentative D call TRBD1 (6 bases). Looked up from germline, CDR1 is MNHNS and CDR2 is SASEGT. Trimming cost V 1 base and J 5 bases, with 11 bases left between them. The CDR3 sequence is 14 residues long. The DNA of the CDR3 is TGTGCCAGCAGTGAAGAACAGGGCTTTTATGGCTACACCTTC. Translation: CASSEEQGFYGYTF.

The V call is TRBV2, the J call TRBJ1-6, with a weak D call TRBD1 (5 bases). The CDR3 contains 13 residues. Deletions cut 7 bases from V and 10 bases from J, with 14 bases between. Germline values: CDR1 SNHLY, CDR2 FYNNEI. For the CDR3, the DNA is TGTGCCAGCACCTCGGACGGGGGATCACCCCTCCACTTT. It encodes CASTSDGGSPLHF.

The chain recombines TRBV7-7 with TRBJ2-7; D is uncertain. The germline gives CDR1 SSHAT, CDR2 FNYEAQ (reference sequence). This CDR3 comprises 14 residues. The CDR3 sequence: CASSLVRPNYEQYV. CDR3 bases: TGTGCTAGCAGCTTAGTGCGTCCAAACTACGAGCAGTACGTC.

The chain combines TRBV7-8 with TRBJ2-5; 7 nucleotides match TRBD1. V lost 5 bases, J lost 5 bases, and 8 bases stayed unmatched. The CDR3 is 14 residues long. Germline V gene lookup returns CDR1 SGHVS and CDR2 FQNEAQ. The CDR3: CASSTTGTAETQYF. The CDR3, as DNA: TGTGCCAGCAGCACGACAGGGACGGCTGAGACCCAGTACTTC.

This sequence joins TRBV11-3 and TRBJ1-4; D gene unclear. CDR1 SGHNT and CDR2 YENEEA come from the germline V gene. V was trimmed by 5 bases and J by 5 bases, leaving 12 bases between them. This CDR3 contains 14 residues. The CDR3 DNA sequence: TGTGCCAGCAGCCCGGGAGCGGTAAATGAAAAACTGTTTTTT. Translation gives CASSPGAVNEKLFF. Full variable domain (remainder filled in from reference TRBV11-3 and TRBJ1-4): EAGVVQSPRYKIIEKKQPVAFWCNPISGHNTLYWYLQNLGQGPELLIRYENEEAVDDSQLPKDRFSAERLKGVDSTLKIQPAELGDSAVYLCASSPGAVNEKLFFGSGTQLSVL.

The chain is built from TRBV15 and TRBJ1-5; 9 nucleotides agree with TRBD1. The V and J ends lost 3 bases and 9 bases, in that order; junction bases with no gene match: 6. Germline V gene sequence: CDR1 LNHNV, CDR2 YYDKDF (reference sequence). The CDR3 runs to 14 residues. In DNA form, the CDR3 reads TGTGCCACCAGCAGGGGACAGGGCGTAGGGCCCCAGCATTTT. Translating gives CATSRGQGVGPQHF.

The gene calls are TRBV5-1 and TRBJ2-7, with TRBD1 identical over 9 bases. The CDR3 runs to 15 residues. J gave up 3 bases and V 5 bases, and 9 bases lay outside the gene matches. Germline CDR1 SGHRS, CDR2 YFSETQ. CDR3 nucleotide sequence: TGCGCCAGCAGATTGACGGGACAGGGTTTCTACGAGCAGTACTTC. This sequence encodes CASRLTGQGFYEQYF.

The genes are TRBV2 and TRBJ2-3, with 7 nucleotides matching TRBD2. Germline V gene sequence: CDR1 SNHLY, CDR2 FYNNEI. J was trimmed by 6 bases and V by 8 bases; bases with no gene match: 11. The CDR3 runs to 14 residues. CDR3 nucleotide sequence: TGTGCCAGCGTCGTCGCGGGAGTGACTGATACGCAGTATTTT. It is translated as CASVVAGVTDTQYF.

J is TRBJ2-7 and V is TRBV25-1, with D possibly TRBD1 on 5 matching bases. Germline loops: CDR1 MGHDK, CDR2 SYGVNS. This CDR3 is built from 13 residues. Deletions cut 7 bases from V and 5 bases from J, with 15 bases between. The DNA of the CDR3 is TGTGCCAGCACCCCAACAGGTTCCCACGAGCAGTACTTC. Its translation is CASTPTGSHEQYF.

CDR3 nucleotide sequence: TGCGCCAGCAGCTTACGCAGGAGCACAGATACGCAGTATTTT. Translating it yields CASSLRRSTDTQYF. The chain carries TRBV5-1 and TRBJ2-3; D unclear. The CDR3 runs 14 residues. The V end was cut by 2 bases, the J end by 0 bases, with 7 bases between. Germline values: CDR1 SGHRS, CDR2 YFSETQ.

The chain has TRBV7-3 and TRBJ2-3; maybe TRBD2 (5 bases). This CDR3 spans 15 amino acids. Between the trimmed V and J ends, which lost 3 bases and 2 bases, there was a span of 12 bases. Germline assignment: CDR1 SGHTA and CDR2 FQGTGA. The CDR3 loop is CASSFASGHTDTQYF. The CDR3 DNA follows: TGTGCCAGCAGCTTCGCCAGCGGTCACACAGATACGCAGTATTTT.

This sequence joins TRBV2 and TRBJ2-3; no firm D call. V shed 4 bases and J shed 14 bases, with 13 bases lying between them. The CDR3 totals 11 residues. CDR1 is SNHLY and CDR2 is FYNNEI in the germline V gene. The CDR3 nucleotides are TGTGCCAGCAGTGTGGCCTTCACACCGTATTTT. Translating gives CASSVAFTPYF.

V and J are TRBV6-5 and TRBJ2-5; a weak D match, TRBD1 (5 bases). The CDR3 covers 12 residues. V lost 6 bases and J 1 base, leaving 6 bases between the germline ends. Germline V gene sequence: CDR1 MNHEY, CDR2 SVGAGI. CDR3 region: CASRTAQETQYF. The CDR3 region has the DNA TGTGCCAGCAGGACAGCCCAAGAGACCCAGTACTTC.